The clone carrying this T cell receptor (beta chain) was seen at least ten times. The antigen is not known. This entry belongs to a study of cytotoxic CD8 clonotypes in ibrutinib-treated CLL. At the level of the study: By median around 74 months, 12 had progressed and around 14 stayed remitted; responses had been 2 complete and around 24 partial. Overall study findings and caveats: The study found baseline clonality above age-matched healthy donors, tracking circulating CD8+ T-cell counts. Ibrutinib response saw clonality rise, and progression saw it return toward baseline.

This CDR3 has 13 residues. Germline-derived CDR1 and CDR2 are SEHNR and FQNEAQ (reference sequence). V lost 4 bases to trimming and J lost 8 bases, with 14 bases between them. Cryopreserved PBMCs provided around 1.9 micrograms of genomic DNA for the TCR beta libraries. Measured with immunoSEQ multiplex PCR; TCRdb has only the in-frame clones, and not every one. Here the sample spans around 53,000 clones, around 52% being singletons. The genes are TRBV7-9 and TRBJ1-1; TRBD1 might be the D (5 bases). The TCR was taken from a human donor with chronic lymphocytic leukemia. This material consisted of PBMCs, taken at disease progression, from a patient treated with ibrutinib. The CDR3: CASSSAAGPEAFF. The CDR3, as DNA: TGTGCCAGCAGCTCTGCAGCAGGGCCAGAAGCTTTCTTT.